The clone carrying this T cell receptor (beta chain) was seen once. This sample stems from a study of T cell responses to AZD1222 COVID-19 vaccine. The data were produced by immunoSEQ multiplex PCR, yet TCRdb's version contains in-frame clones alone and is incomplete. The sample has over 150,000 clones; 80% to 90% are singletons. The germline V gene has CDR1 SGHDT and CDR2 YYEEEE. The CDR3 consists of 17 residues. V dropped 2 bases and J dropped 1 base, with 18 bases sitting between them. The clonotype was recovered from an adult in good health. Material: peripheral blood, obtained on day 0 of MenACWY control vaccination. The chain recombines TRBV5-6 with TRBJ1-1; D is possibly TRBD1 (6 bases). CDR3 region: CASSLIVSGQKNTEAFF. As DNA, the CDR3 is TGTGCCAGCAGCTTAATCGTGTCCGGACAGAAGAACACTGAAGCTTTCTTT. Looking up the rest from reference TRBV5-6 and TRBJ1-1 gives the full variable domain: DAGVTQSPTHLIKTRGQQVTLRCSPKSGHDTVSWYQQALGQGPQFIFQYYEEEERQRGNFPDRFSGHQFPNYSSELNVNALLLGDSALYLCASSLIVSGQKNTEAFFGQGTRLTVV.